This entry lists 6 T cell receptor beta chains sequenced from one sample in a study of CD8 T cells in ankylosing spondylitis. Using its own MiXCR run on the 5' RACE reads, TCRdb lists one record per CDR3 protein. This sample has 200,000 to 300,000 distinct CDR3 sequences, with about 24% found just once. The sequenced material came from blood, either unsorted or a sorted T cell fraction (not recorded which). Receptors originate from a male donor with ankylosing spondylitis or in good health (not recorded which).

Written as DNA, the CDR3 is TGTGCCAGCAGCTTCTTAGCGGGGGCCTCCTACGAGCAGTACTTC. Translating gives CASSFLAGASYEQYF. The chain employs TRBV7-9 and TRBJ2-7, with 9 bases that match TRBD2. J gave up 0 bases and V 3 bases, and 3 bases lay outside the gene matches. The CDR3 consists of 15 residues. In germline, CDR1 is SEHNR, CDR2 FQNEAQ (reference sequence).

This clonotype was seen more than once but under ten times. The chain is built from TRBV20-1 and TRBJ1-1; TRBD1 is a possible D gene (5 bases). The germline CDR1 and CDR2 sequences are DFQATT and SNEGSKA (reference sequence). V lost 6 bases, J lost 0 bases, and 14 bases lay in between. The CDR3 covers 14 residues. This chain's CDR3 is CSAKLTAMNTEAFF. In DNA, the CDR3 is TGCAGTGCCAAACTGACAGCAATGAACACTGAAGCTTTCTTT.

The chain is built from TRBV6-5 and TRBJ1-2; D perhaps matches TRBD1 (6 bases). Germline loops: CDR1 MNHEY, CDR2 SVGAGI. This CDR3 has 11 amino acids. V lost 4 bases and J lost 8, with 8 bases in between. This CDR3 reads CASSSTGGYTF. The CDR3 DNA reads TGTGCCAGCAGTTCGACAGGCGGCTACACCTTC.

In its sample, this clonotype was seen a few times. This chain connects TRBV20-1 to TRBJ2-1, with TRBD2 matching over 11 bases. CDR1 is DFQATT, CDR2 SNEGSKA, per germline (reference sequence). Germline trimming cut 5 bases from V and 2 bases from J; bases unmatched to any gene: 5. The CDR3 totals 15 residues. CDR3 nucleotides: TGCAGTGCTTTTACTAGCGGGGGTCCCTACAATGAGCAGTTCTTC. Its protein is CSAFTSGGPYNEQFF.

This clonotype was seen more than once but under ten times. This chain joins TRBV12-3 or TRBV12-4 and TRBJ2-7; D may match TRBD1 or TRBD2 (5 bases each). Trimming cost V 6 bases and J 3 bases, with 15 bases left between them. This CDR3 is built from 14 residues. The CDR3 reads CASSLRDQGYEQYF. The CDR3 coding sequence is TGTGCCAGCAGCCTCAGGGACCAGGGCTACGAGCAGTACTTC.

The chain uses TRBV24-1 and TRBJ1-5, with D uncertain. Germline CDR1 KGHDR, CDR2 SFDVKD. The CDR3 length is 14 residues. Between the trimmed V and J ends, which lost 0 bases and 2 bases, there was a span of 4 bases. The CDR3 region is CATSDLRGNQPQHF. In nucleotides, the CDR3 is TGTGCCACCAGTGATTTGCGCGGCAATCAGCCCCAGCATTTT.